The present entry profiles one T cell receptor beta chain with its context. Its antigen is still unknown. This record comes from a study of cytomegalovirus exposure and HLA in healthy donors. Study conclusions and caveats: The analysis excluded some indistinguishable V segments, including TRBV6-2 and TRBV6-3. Only CMV serostatus was available as immune exposure information.

A multiplex PCR was run with 60 Vbeta primers and 13 Jbeta primers. Original processing methods: Among the unique TCR beta chains that a later analysis counted, 70 million to 85 million in all, 9.5 million to 12 million were shared. Repertoires were generated with immunoSEQ multiplex PCR, while TCRdb's copy carries only in-frame clones and drops some. Clone size and V and J calls were adopted from that table, with D and trimming inferred from the DNA. The repertoire holds about 91,000 clones, with 60% to 80% as singletons. V shed 5 bases and J shed 7 bases, with 14 bases lying between them. CDR3 size: 14 residues. Germline CDR1 is MRHNA and CDR2 is SNTAGT.

Sequencing was done on a sample of PBMCs. The clonotype originates from a female donor in good health and CMV-seronegative. J is TRBJ2-2 and V is TRBV6-4, with D possibly TRBD2 on 5 matching bases. CDR3 sequence reads: CASSIVPRGGELFF. DNA of the CDR3: TGTGCCAGCAGTATTGTACCTCGGGGCGGGGAGCTGTTTTTT.